This entry describes one T cell receptor beta chain. Its cognate antigen is unknown. The data belong to a study of CD8+ T cells in alopecia areata. On the study more broadly: Treated patients swallowed 5 to 10 mg of oral tofacitinib twice daily. Study results and limitations: TCR sharing was clearer in mice than between patients, perhaps partly owing to patient HLA diversity.

The authors extracted RNA and reverse transcribed it into cDNA as the sequencing template. Clones were sequenced by immunoSEQ multiplex PCR, and TCRdb holds only the in-frame ones, with some missing. The sample yields some 120,000 clones, roughly 61% seen once. V lost 0 bases, J lost 6 bases, and 13 bases lay in between. The V gene's germline CDR1 is LGHNA and CDR2 YNFKEQ. This CDR3 spans 15 amino acids. This receptor was obtained from a human donor with alopecia areata. The chain joins TRBV4-2 to TRBJ2-3; the D is unclear. The sample here was CD4+ T cells sorted from blood, taken at week 0. Here the CDR3 DNA reads TGTGCCAGCAGCCAAGATCTTAGTAGCTCGGATACGCAGTATTTT. Amino acids: CASSQDLSSSDTQYF.